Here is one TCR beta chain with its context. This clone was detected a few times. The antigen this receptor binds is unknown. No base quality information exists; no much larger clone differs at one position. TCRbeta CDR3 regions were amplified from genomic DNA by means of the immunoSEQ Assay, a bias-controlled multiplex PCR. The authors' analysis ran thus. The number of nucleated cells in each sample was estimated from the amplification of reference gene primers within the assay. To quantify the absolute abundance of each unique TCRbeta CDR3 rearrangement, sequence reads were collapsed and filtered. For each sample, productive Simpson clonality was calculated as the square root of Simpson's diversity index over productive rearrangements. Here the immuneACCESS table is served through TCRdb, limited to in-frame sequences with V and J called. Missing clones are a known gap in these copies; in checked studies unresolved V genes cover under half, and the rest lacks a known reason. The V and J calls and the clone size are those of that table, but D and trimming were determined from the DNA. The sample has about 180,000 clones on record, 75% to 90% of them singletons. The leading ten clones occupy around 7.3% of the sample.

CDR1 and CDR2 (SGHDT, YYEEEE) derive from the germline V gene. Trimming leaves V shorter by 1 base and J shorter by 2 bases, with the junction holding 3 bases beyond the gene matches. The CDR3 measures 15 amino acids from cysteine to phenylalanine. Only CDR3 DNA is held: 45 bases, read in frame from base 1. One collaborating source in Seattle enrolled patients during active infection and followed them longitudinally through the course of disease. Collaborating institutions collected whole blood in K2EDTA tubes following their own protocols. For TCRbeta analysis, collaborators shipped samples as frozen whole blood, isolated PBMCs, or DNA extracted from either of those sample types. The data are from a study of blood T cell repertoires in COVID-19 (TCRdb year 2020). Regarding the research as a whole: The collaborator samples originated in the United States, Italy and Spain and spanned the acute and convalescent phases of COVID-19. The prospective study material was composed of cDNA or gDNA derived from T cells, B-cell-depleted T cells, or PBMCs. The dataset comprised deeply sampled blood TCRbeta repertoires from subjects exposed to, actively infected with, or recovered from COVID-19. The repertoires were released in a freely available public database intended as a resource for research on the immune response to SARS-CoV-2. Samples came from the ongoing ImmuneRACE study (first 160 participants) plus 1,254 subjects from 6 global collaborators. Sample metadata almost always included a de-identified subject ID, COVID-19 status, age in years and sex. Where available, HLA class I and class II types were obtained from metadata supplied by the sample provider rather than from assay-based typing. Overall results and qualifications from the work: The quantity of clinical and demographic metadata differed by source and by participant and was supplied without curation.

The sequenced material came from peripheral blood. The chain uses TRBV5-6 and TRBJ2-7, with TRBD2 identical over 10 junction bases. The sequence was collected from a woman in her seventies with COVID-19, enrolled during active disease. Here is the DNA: TGTGCCAGCAGCTTGACTAGCGGGGCCGCCTACGAGCAGTACTTC. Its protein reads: CASSLTSGAAYEQYF.